These T cell receptor beta chains were read from a single sample in a study of response to subunit inactivated influenza vaccine. TCRdb processed the RT-PCR reads anew with MiXCR; each CDR3 protein has one entry. The repertoire holds about 700,000 distinct CDR3 sequences, about 14% seen once, with less than 9% in the top ten. The sequencing used PBMCs from blood, collected about 14 days before vaccination. The receptors originated from a man aged 50-60 years who received an inactivated influenza vaccine. CDR3s include the opening cysteine and the closing phenylalanine or tryptophan. The D gene is left open where the match is weak. Some rows mark clone size as missing; the rest say once, few, many or name a class of expanded clone.

j_call d_call clone_size v_call cdr3_nt cdr3_aa
TRBJ2-4 TRBD2 NA TRBV4-3 TGCGCCAGCAGCCAGCCGGGACTAGCGGAGTTCTTAAACATTCAGTACTTC CASSQPGLAEFLNIQYF
TRBJ2-2 NA few TRBV7-9 TGTGCCAGCAGGCAGACAGGCGTGTTCGCGAACACCGGGGAGCTGTTTTTT CASRQTGVFANTGELFF
TRBJ2-2 NA many TRBV7-9 TGTGCCAGCAGCTTAACGAACACCGGGGAGCTGTTTTTT CASSLTNTGELFF
TRBJ2-2 NA NA TRBV5-1 TGCGCCAGCAGCTTGGCCGGACCGGGGAACACCGGGGAGCTGTTTTTT CASSLAGPGNTGELFF
TRBJ2-6 NA few TRBV6-2/TRBV6-3 TGTGCCAGCAGTTACTCGGGTCCTGGGGCCAACGTCCTGACTTTC CASSYSGPGANVLTF
TRBJ2-1 NA NA TRBV7-2 TGTGCCAGCAGCGACTGGACCTACAATGAGCAGTTCTTC CASSDWTYNEQFF
TRBJ1-1 NA NA TRBV6-2/TRBV6-3 TGTGCCAGCAGTCTGGGACCCGGTAGGACTGAAGCTTTCTTT CASSLGPGRTEAFF
TRBJ1-1 NA many TRBV5-1 TGCGCCAGCAGCTTGGCGGGCTCCGGCACTGAAGCTTTCTTT CASSLAGSGTEAFF
TRBJ2-3 NA NA TRBV18 TGTGCCAGCTCAGTCGGGAGAGCAGATACGCAGTATTTT CASSVGRADTQYF
TRBJ2-7 NA NA TRBV28 TGTGCCAGCAGTGCGGGACAGCTGTCCTACGAGCAGTACTTC CASSAGQLSYEQYF
TRBJ1-2 NA few TRBV12-3/TRBV12-4 TGTGCCAGCAGTTTAGGGGGCCCATCTAACTATGGCTACACCTTC CASSLGGPSNYGYTF
TRBJ1-2 NA few TRBV6-1 TGTGCCAGCACCGAAGGGGGGGCTGGCTACACCTTC CASTEGGAGYTF
TRBJ2-7 TRBD1 few TRBV29-1 TGCAGCGTTGAAGGATCGACAGGGGGTAGAGGGTACGAGCAGTACTTC CSVEGSTGGRGYEQYF
TRBJ2-7 TRBD1 NA TRBV29-1 TGCAGCGCCGAGGACAGGCCACACGAGCAGTACTTC CSAEDRPHEQYF
TRBJ2-1 NA many TRBV5-1 TGCGCCAGCAGCTTGGCTCGCCGGGCGGAAAGCTCCTACAATGAGCAGTTCTTC CASSLARRAESSYNEQFF
TRBJ1-5 NA few TRBV20-1 TGCAGTGCTAAGGAGACCAGGGGACATTATAGCAATCAGCCCCAGCATTTT CSAKETRGHYSNQPQHF
TRBJ2-1 TRBD2 few TRBV5-1 TGCGCCAGCAGTCCCGGGACTAGTTTTTATGAGCAGTTCTTC CASSPGTSFYEQFF